Listed here is a single T cell receptor beta chain. It was with a sample-barcoded 5' primer and a J-beta primer mix that a second PCR of about 6 to 12 cycles was run. Every single cDNA molecule received a tag from a template-switch adaptor with 12 random nucleotides. A single record per CDR3 protein comes from TCRdb applying MiXCR to the 5' RACE reads. This table holds some 860,000 distinct CDR3 sequences, 56% found once. Germline CDR1 reads SGHAT; CDR2 reads FQNNGV. The CDR3 has 12 amino acids. This entry comes from a study of blood T cells in healthy people across ages. Specimen: blood. This receptor was taken from a man aged 40-55 years in good health. The rearrangement joins TRBV11-2 to TRBJ2-5; 7 bases are a match to TRBD1. The J call may be wrong; the DNA end is better matched by TRBJ2-7. The CDR3: CASRGQAYEQYF. In DNA, the CDR3 is TGTGCCAGCCGTGGACAGGCCTACGAGCAGTACTTC.